The sequence of this T cell receptor (beta chain) was determined in a study of blood T cell repertoires in COVID-19. Sequenced by immunoSEQ multiplex PCR; TCRdb stores in-frame clones only, minus some. This table holds around 320,000 clones, roughly 86% found once. Trimming shortened V by 3 bases and J by 4 bases, and 15 bases separated the two germline ends. This CDR3 comprises 15 residues. Germline values: CDR1 LNHDA, CDR2 SQIVND (reference sequence). The TCR sequence derives from a woman aged 25 to 45 with COVID-19, enrolled during active disease. The rearrangement uses TRBV19 and TRBJ1-2; D is possibly TRBD1 (5 bases). The sample consisted of peripheral blood. Here the CDR3 DNA reads TGTGCCAGTAGTATTGAGACAGTACCTACCTATGGCTACACCTTC. It encodes CASSIETVPTYGYTF.